The next 24 T cell receptor beta chains were all read from a single sample in a study of blood T cell repertoires in COVID-19. Sequencing used immunoSEQ multiplex PCR; TCRdb keeps in-frame clones, though not all of them. The table records roughly 250,000 clones, approximately 83% of them present only once. The sample was PBMCs or T cells enriched from blood (not recorded which). The source of these receptors is a middle-aged woman with acute COVID-19.

The chain links TRBV6-1 to TRBJ1-2, with D perhaps TRBD1 (5 bases). V gave up 2 bases and J gave up 8 bases, with 9 bases separating them. Per the germline V gene, CDR1 is MNHNS and CDR2 is SASEGT. This CDR3 has 12 residues. The CDR3 protein is CASSEYRSGYTF. The CDR3 coding sequence is TGTGCCAGCAGTGAATACAGGAGCGGCTACACCTTC.

The chain employs TRBV5-4 and TRBJ2-2; D is ambiguous. V lost 0 bases, J lost 4 bases, and 10 bases lay in between. This CDR3 has 15 residues. From germline, CDR1 is SGHNT and CDR2 YYREEE (reference sequence). The CDR3 sequence: CASSLGGVGTGELFF. The CDR3 DNA reads TGTGCCAGCAGCTTGGGAGGAGTGGGCACCGGGGAGCTGTTTTTT.

The chain links TRBV2 to TRBJ2-7, with D possibly TRBD2 on 6 matching bases. The length of the CDR3 is 16 residues. The ends were cut back, 8 bases at V and 3 bases at J, with 23 bases in the middle. The germline gives CDR1 SNHLY, CDR2 FYNNEI. In DNA form, the CDR3 reads TGTGCCAGCCAACACCCCGGAGGGAGAAGGTTCTACGAGCAGTACTTC. It yields the protein CASQHPGGRRFYEQYF. The full variable domain, in which reference TRBV2 and TRBJ2-7 provide the parts outside the CDR3, is EPEVTQTPSHQVTQMGQEVILRCVPISNHLYFYWYRQILGQKVEFLVSFYNNEISEKSEIFDDQFSVERPDGSNFTLKIRSTKLEDSAMYFCASQHPGGRRFYEQYFGPGTRLTVT.

The chain links TRBV5-1 to TRBJ2-2, with 8 bases aligning to TRBD2. With V trimmed by 0 bases and J by 5 bases, 6 bases remained unmatched. The germline gives CDR1 SGHRS, CDR2 YFSETQ. This CDR3 is 16 amino acids long. The CDR3 here is CASSLEGTSSTGELFF. CDR3 nucleotide sequence: TGCGCCAGCAGCTTGGAGGGGACTAGTTCAACCGGGGAGCTGTTTTTT. The full variable domain, rest sourced from reference TRBV5-1 and TRBJ2-2, is KAGVTQTPRYLIKTRGQQVTLSCSPISGHRSVSWYQQTPGQGLQFLFEYFSETQRNKGNFPGRFSGRQFSNSRSEMNVSTLELGDSALYLCASSLEGTSSTGELFFGEGSRLTVL.

This rearrangement joins TRBV30 to TRBJ1-5; 7 nucleotides match TRBD1. CDR3 length: 14 amino acids. Germline loops: CDR1 GTSNPN, CDR2 SVGIG (reference sequence). The junction had 10 bases not matched to a gene; V was cut back by 5 bases and J by 6 bases. The CDR3 sequence: CAWGPTGLGQPQHF. The DNA for the CDR3 is TGTGCCTGGGGACCGACAGGGTTGGGTCAGCCCCAGCATTTT.

This clone was seen once. This chain connects TRBV9 to TRBJ1-1, with D perhaps matching TRBD1 (6 bases). CDR3 size: 15 residues. Trimming took off 4 bases at V and 1 base at J, with 14 bases between the two ends. Germline CDR1 SGDLS, CDR2 YYNGEE. The CDR3 loop reads CASSKNPTGNTEAFF. The CDR3 nucleotides read TGTGCCAGCAGCAAAAACCCGACAGGGAACACTGAAGCTTTCTTT.

J is TRBJ1-2 and V is TRBV5-5, with D perhaps TRBD1 (6 bases). Germline V gene sequence: CDR1 SGHKS, CDR2 YYEKEE (reference sequence). The CDR3 runs to 13 residues. The V and J ends lost 4 bases and 7 bases respectively, with 14 bases between them. CDR3 nucleotide sequence: TGTGCCAGCAGCGAGGGGGTTATCGTTGGCTACACCTTC. Encoded protein: CASSEGVIVGYTF.

The chain couples TRBV27 to TRBJ1-1; 9 nucleotides match TRBD1. The V segment lost 3 bases and the J segment 2 bases; nucleotides outside the gene matches: 7. Germline V CDR1 and CDR2: MNHEY, SMNVEV (reference sequence). This CDR3 has 16 residues. CDR3 protein: CASSFIWDRENTEAFF. Here the CDR3 DNA reads TGTGCCAGCAGTTTTATCTGGGACAGGGAAAACACTGAAGCTTTCTTT.

The chain employs TRBV3-1 (or the pseudogene TRBV3-2) and TRBJ2-7; 8 bases fit TRBD2. Losses at the gene ends were 2 bases for V and 5 bases for J; bases not matched to a gene: 11. CDR1 is LGHDT, CDR2 YNNKEL, per germline (reference sequence). The CDR3 is 16 amino acids. DNA of the CDR3: TGTGCCAGCAGCCAACCCAGTCGAGCGGGAGTCCACGAGCAGTACTTC. Translation gives CASSQPSRAGVHEQYF.

The CDR3 loop reads CASSSTGALTDTQYF. Here the CDR3 DNA reads TGTGCCAGCAGCTCCACAGGGGCCCTCACAGATACGCAGTATTTT. The chain uses TRBV11-3 and TRBJ2-3; TRBD1 matches at 7 bases. The CDR3 runs 15 residues. The junction had 6 bases not matched to a gene; V was cut back by 4 bases and J by 2 bases. CDR1 and CDR2 from the germline V gene are SGHNT and YENEEA.

The V call is TRBV13, the J call TRBJ1-4; D remains ambiguous. Germline loops: CDR1 PRHDT, CDR2 FYEKMQ (reference sequence). This CDR3 has 13 amino acids. Trimming removed 4 bases at V and 0 bases at J, with 3 bases between. The CDR3 spells CASSSATNEKLFF. The DNA of the CDR3 is TGTGCCAGCAGCTCGGCAACTAATGAAAAACTGTTTTTT.

The gene calls are TRBV6-2 or TRBV6-3 and TRBJ2-3; no reliable D call. The V gene lost 6 bases and the J gene lost 9 bases, with 25 bases spanning the gap. The CDR3 has 16 amino acids. Germline assignment: CDR1 MNHEY and CDR2 SVGEGT. This CDR3 reads CASSPRPGAFSLTQYF. DNA for the CDR3: TGTGCCAGCAGCCCTCGCCCAGGTGCCTTTTCGTTGACGCAGTATTTT.

As concerns this clone: At one end, the junction sequence differs from germline, possibly due to a read error. This chain connects TRBV6-1 to TRBJ1-1; D possibly corresponds to TRBD1 (5 bases). CDR1 and CDR2 (germline): MNHNS, SASEGT. This CDR3 has 15 amino acids. The CDR3 region has the DNA TGTGCCAACAGTGAATTTGGGGCCCCGAACACTGAAGCTTTCTTT. Translated: CANSEFGAPNTEAFF.

The chain combines TRBV19 with TRBJ2-7; D gene unclear. Germline V lookup: CDR1 LNHDA, CDR2 SQIVND (reference sequence). This CDR3 spans 15 amino acids. V lost 3 bases and J 5 bases, leaving 17 bases between the germline ends. CDR3 sequence: CASSIAYGPRNEQYF. CDR3 in DNA: TGTGCCAGTAGTATTGCATATGGGCCGCGCAACGAGCAGTACTTC. Variable domain in full (rest from reference TRBV19 and TRBJ2-7): DGGITQSPKYLFRKEGQNVTLSCEQNLNHDAMYWYRQDPGQGLRLIYYSQIVNDFQKGDIAEGYSVSREKKESFPLTVTSAQKNPTAFYLCASSIAYGPRNEQYFGPGTRLTVT.

V is TRBV2 and J is TRBJ2-3, with 10 bases that match TRBD2. Looked up from germline, CDR1 is SNHLY and CDR2 is FYNNEI. This CDR3 has 15 amino acids. The V and J ends lost 3 bases and 5 bases, in that order; junction bases with no gene match: 5. DNA of the CDR3: TGTGCCAGCAGTGAGTCAGCGGGAGGGATAGATACGCAGTATTTT. Its translation is CASSESAGGIDTQYF. The full variable domain, in which reference TRBV2 and TRBJ2-3 provide the parts outside the CDR3, is EPEVTQTPSHQVTQMGQEVILRCVPISNHLYFYWYRQILGQKVEFLVSFYNNEISEKSEIFDDQFSVERPDGSNFTLKIRSTKLEDSAMYFCASSESAGGIDTQYFGPGTRLTVL.

This clone has a single count. J is TRBJ1-1 and V is TRBV3-1 (or the pseudogene TRBV3-2); possible D gene TRBD1, 5 bases. The germline V gene has CDR1 LGHDT and CDR2 YNNKEL (reference sequence). The CDR3 length is 18 residues. V lost 0 bases and J 1 base, leaving 18 bases between the germline ends. This CDR3 is CASSQDPGGLNTNTEAFF. The CDR3 nucleotides are TGTGCCAGCAGCCAAGATCCGGGGGGACTGAATACGAACACTGAAGCTTTCTTT.

The genes are TRBV11-3 and TRBJ1-1, with TRBD1 matching over 9 bases. Trimming cost V 3 bases and J 3 bases; bases outside gene matches: 2. This CDR3 has 14 residues. Germline V CDR1 and CDR2: SGHNT, YENEEA. The DNA for the CDR3 is TGTGCCAGCAGCTTGACAGGGGGATACACTGAAGCTTTCTTT. It yields the protein CASSLTGGYTEAFF.

V gene TRBV24-1 combines with J gene TRBJ1-2; 10 nucleotides agree with TRBD1. Unmatched junction bases numbered 4, after V lost 3 bases and J lost 4 bases. Per the germline V gene, CDR1 is KGHDR and CDR2 is SFDVKD. This CDR3 region has 15 residues. CDR3 loop: CATSDGQGGSYGYTF. The CDR3 bases are TGTGCCACCAGTGATGGACAGGGGGGGTCCTATGGCTACACCTTC.

This clone was seen once. The J gene is TRBJ2-1, the V gene TRBV10-3; the D gene is possibly TRBD2 (5 bases). Trimming left V 0 bases short and J 0 bases short, with 6 bases between. The CDR3 runs to 15 residues. Germline CDR1 is ENHRY and CDR2 is SYGVKD. CDR3 in amino acids: CAISESTSSYNEQFF. The CDR3 DNA reads as TGTGCCATCAGTGAGTCTACTAGCTCCTACAATGAGCAGTTCTTC.

This chain connects TRBV29-1 to TRBJ2-7; maybe TRBD1 (6 bases). Germline lookup yields CDR1 SQVTM and CDR2 ANQGSEA. Between the trimmed V and J ends, which lost 7 bases and 2 bases, there was a span of 15 bases. The CDR3 extends over 13 amino acids. The CDR3 region has the DNA TGCAGCGCTAGGACAGAGAGCGCCTACGAGCAGTACTTC. Amino acid sequence: CSARTESAYEQYF.

The V and J genes are TRBV15 and TRBJ2-7, with D tentatively TRBD2 (6 bases). The length of the CDR3 is 17 residues. Germline V gene data show CDR1 as LNHNV and CDR2 as YYDKDF (reference sequence). V lost 0 bases and J lost 5, with 20 bases in between. The CDR3 DNA follows: TGTGCCACCAGCAGAGATTTAGGAGGGGTACTACGTGACGAGCAGTACTTC. This encodes CATSRDLGGVLRDEQYF.

J is TRBJ1-2 and V is TRBV3-1 (or the pseudogene TRBV3-2); 8 bases match TRBD1. Germline V CDR1 and CDR2: LGHDT, YNNKEL (reference sequence). V lost 2 bases, J lost 0 bases, and 2 bases stayed unmatched. The length of the CDR3 is 15 residues. The CDR3 reads CASSQQTGANYGYTF. The DNA for the CDR3 is TGTGCCAGCAGCCAACAGACAGGGGCTAACTATGGCTACACCTTC.

The chain employs TRBV11-2 and TRBJ1-1; 8 bases map to TRBD1. J lost 1 base, V lost 2 bases, and 3 bases had no gene match. The CDR3 is 15 amino acids. Germline assignment: CDR1 SGHAT and CDR2 FQNNGV. As DNA, the CDR3 is TGTGCCAGCAGCTTACAGGGGGCGCAGAACACTGAAGCTTTCTTT. This translates into CASSLQGAQNTEAFF.

The chain uses TRBV5-4 and TRBJ1-6; TRBD1 is a possible D gene (6 bases). This CDR3 contains 19 residues. The V end was cut by 4 bases, the J end by 6 bases, with 26 bases between. Looked up from germline, CDR1 is SGHNT and CDR2 is YYREEE (reference sequence). As DNA, the CDR3 is TGTGCCAGCAGCACAACCGGGTCAGGGGCGCAAGAAAGTAATTCACCCCTCCACTTT. Protein: CASSTTGSGAQESNSPLHF. The full variable domain, in which reference TRBV5-4 and TRBJ1-6 provide the parts outside the CDR3, is ETGVTQSPTHLIKTRGQQVTLRCSSQSGHNTVSWYQQALGQGPQFIFQYYREEENGRGNFPPRFSGLQFPNYSSELNVNALELDDSALYLCASSTTGSGAQESNSPLHFGNGTRLTVT.